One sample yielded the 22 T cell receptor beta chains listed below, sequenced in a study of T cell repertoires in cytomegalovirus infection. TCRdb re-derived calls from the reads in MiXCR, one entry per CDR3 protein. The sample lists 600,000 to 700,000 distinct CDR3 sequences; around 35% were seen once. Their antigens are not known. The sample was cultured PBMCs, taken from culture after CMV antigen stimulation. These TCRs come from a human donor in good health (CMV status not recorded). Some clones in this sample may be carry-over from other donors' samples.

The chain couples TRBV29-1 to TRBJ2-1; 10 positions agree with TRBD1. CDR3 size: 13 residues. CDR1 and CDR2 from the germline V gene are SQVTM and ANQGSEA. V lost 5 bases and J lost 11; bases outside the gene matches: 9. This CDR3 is CSVRRQGAIKQFF. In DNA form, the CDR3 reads TGCAGCGTTCGAAGACAGGGGGCGATTAAGCAGTTCTTC.

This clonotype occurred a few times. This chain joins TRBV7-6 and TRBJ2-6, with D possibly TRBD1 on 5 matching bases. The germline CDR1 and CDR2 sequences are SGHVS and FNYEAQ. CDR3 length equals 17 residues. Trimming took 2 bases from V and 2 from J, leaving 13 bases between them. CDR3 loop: CASSLSARAAGANVLTF. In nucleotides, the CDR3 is TGTGCCAGCAGCTTATCCGCCAGGGCAGCTGGGGCCAACGTCCTGACTTTC. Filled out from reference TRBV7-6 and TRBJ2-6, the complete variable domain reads GAGVSQSPRYKVTKRGQDVALRCDPISGHVSLYWYRQALGQGPEFLTYFNYEAQQDKSGLPNDRFSAERPEGSISTLTIQRTEQRDSAMYRCASSLSARAAGANVLTFGAGSRLTVL.

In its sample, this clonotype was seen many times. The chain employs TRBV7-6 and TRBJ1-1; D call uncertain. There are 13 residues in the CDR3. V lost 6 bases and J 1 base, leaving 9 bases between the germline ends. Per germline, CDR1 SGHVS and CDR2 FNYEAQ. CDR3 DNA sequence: TGTGCCAGCAGGGGAGGGAGGAACACTGAAGCTTTCTTT. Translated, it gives CASRGGRNTEAFF.

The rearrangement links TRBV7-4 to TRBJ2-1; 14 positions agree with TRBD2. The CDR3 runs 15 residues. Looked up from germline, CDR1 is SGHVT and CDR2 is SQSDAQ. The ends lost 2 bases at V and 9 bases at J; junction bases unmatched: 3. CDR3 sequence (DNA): TGTGCCAGCAGCTTAACCGGACTAGCGGGAGGTGAGCAGTTCTTC. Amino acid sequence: CASSLTGLAGGEQFF. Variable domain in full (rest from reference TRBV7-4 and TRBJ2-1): GAGVSQSPRYKVAKRGRDVALRCDSISGHVTLYWYRQTLGQGSEVLTYSQSDAQRDKSGRPSGRFSAERPERSVSTLKIQRTEQGDSAVYLCASSLTGLAGGEQFFGPGTRLTVL.

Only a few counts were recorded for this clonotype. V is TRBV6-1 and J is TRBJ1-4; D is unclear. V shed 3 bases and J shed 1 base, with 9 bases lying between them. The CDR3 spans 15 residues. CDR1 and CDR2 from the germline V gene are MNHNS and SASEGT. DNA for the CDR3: TGTGCCAGCAGTGATGGGTGGGGAACTAATGAAAAACTGTTTTTT. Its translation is CASSDGWGTNEKLFF.

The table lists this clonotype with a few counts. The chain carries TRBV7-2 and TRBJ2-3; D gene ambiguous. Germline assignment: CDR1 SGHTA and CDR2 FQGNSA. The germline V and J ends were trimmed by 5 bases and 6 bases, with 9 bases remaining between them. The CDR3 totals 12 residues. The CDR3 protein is CASSAVTDTQYF. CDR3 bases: TGTGCCAGCAGCGCTGTAACGGATACGCAGTATTTT.

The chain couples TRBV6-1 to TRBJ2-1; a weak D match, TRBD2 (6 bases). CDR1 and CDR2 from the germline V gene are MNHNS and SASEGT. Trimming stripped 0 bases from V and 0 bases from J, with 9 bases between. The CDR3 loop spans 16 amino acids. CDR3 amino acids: CASSEAGLTSYNEQFF. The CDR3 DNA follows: TGTGCCAGCAGTGAAGCGGGACTGACCTCCTACAATGAGCAGTTCTTC.

The CDR3 nucleotides read TGTGCCAGCTCACAACGCAAATGGGGGACGGACGGCTACACCTTC. The encoded protein is CASSQRKWGTDGYTF. The V and J genes are TRBV18 and TRBJ1-2, with a weak D call TRBD1 (5 bases). The CDR3 spans 15 residues. Per the germline V gene, CDR1 is KGHSH and CDR2 is LQKENI. V lost 4 bases and J lost 8, with 20 bases in between.

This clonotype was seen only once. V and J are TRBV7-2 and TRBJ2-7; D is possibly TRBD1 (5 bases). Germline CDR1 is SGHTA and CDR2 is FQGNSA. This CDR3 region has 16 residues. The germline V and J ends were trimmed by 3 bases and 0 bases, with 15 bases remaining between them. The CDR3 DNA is TGTGCCAGCAGCTTCCAATCAGGGCGCGGCTCCTACGAGCAGTACTTC. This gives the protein CASSFQSGRGSYEQYF.

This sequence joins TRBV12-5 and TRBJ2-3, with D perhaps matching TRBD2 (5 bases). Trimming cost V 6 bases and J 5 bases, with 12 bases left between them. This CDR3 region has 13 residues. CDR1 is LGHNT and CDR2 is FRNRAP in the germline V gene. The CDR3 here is CASGLQLGDTQYF. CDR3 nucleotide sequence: TGTGCTAGTGGCCTGCAACTAGGAGATACGCAGTATTTT. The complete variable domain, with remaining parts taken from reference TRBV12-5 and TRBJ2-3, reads DARVTQTPRHKVTEMGQEVTMRCQPILGHNTVFWYRQTMMQGLELLAYFRNRAPLDDSGMPKDRFSAEMPDATLATLKIQPSEPRDSAVYFCASGLQLGDTQYFGPGTRLTVL.

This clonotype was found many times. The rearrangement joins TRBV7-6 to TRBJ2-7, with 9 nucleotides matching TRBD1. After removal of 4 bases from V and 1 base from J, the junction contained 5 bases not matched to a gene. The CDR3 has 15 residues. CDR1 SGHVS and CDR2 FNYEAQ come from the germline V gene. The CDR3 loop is CASSSGQGYSYEQYF. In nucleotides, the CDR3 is TGTGCCAGCAGCTCTGGACAGGGGTATTCCTACGAGCAGTACTTC.

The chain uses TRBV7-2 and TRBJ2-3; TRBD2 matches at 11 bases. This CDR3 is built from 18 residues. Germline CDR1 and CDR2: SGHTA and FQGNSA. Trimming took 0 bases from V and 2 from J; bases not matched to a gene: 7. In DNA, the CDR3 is TGTGCCAGCAGCTTAGCGGGTAGCGGGAGGGCCCCCACAGATACGCAGTATTTT. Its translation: CASSLAGSGRAPTDTQYF.

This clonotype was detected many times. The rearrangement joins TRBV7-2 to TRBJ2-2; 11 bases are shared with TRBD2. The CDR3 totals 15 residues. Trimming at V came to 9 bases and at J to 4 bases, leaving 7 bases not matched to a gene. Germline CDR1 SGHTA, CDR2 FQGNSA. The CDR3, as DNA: TGTGCCAGTTTATTAGCGGGAGGGTTCACCGGGGAGCTGTTTTTT. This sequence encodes CASLLAGGFTGELFF.

CDR3 amino acids: CASRQGVGNTIYF. CDR3 coding DNA: TGTGCCAGCAGGCAGGGGGTCGGAAACACCATATATTTT. The chain recombines TRBV6-6 with TRBJ1-3; 7 bases are shared with TRBD1. Trimming cost V 6 bases and J 4 bases; bases outside gene matches: 3. CDR1 and CDR2 from the germline V gene are MNHNY and SVGAGI (reference sequence). The CDR3 length is 13 residues.

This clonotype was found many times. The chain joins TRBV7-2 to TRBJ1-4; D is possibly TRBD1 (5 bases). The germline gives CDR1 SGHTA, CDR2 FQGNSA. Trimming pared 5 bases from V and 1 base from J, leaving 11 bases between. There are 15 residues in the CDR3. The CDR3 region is CASSPRRGTNEKLFF. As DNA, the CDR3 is TGTGCCAGCAGCCCCCGAAGGGGAACTAATGAAAAACTGTTTTTT. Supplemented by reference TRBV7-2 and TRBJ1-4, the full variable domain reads GAGVSQSPSNKVTEKGKDVELRCDPISGHTALYWYRQSLGQGLEFLIYFQGNSAPDKSGLPSDRFSAERTGGSVSTLTIQRTQQEDSAVYLCASSPRRGTNEKLFFGSGTQLSVL.

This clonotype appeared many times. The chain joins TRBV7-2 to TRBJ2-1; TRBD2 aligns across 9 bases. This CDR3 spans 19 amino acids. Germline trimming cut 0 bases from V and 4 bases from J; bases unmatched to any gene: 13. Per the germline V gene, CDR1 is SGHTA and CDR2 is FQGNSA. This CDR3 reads CASSLAVRGVAGVYNEQFF. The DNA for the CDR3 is TGTGCCAGCAGCTTAGCCGTAAGGGGGGTAGCGGGAGTTTACAATGAGCAGTTCTTC.

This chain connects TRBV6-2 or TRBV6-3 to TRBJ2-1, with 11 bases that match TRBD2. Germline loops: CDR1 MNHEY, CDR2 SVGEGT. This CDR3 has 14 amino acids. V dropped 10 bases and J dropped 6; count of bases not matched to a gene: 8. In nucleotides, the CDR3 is TGTGCCACCTTAAGGACTAGCGGGCCCAATGAGCAGTTCTTC. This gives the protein CATLRTSGPNEQFF.

The CDR3 sequence: CASSLDGVSPLHF. Here the CDR3 DNA reads TGTGCCAGCAGCTTGGATGGGGTTTCACCCCTCCACTTT. The chain joins TRBV7-2 to TRBJ1-6; no firm D call. CDR1 SGHTA and CDR2 FQGNSA come from the germline V gene. The CDR3 loop spans 13 amino acids. Trimming shortened V by 3 bases and J by 9 bases, and 9 bases separated the two germline ends.

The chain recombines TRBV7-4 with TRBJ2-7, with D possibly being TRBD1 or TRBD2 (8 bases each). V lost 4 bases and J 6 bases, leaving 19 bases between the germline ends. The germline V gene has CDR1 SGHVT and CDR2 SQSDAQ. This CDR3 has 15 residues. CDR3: CASSSSRTGTSEQYF. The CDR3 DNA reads TGTGCCAGCAGCTCGTCCCGGACAGGGACTAGCGAGCAGTACTTC. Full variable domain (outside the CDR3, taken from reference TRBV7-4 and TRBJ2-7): GAGVSQSPRYKVAKRGRDVALRCDSISGHVTLYWYRQTLGQGSEVLTYSQSDAQRDKSGRPSGRFSAERPERSVSTLKIQRTEQGDSAVYLCASSSSRTGTSEQYFGPGTRLTVT.

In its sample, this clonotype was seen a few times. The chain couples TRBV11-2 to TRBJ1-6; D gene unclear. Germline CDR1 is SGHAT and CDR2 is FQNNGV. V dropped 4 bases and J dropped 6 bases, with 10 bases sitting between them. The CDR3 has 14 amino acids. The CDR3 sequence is CASSSYTANSPLHF. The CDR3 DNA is TGTGCCAGCAGCTCCTACACAGCTAATTCACCCCTCCACTTT.

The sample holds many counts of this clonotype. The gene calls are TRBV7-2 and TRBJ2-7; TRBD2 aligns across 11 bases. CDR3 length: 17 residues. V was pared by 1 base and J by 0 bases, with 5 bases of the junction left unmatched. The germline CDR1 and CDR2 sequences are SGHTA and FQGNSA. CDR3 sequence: CASSLVTSGGSSYEQYF. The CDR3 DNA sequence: TGTGCCAGCAGCTTAGTTACTAGCGGGGGTAGCTCCTACGAGCAGTACTTC. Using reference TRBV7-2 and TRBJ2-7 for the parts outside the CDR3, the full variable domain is GAGVSQSPSNKVTEKGKDVELRCDPISGHTALYWYRQSLGQGLEFLIYFQGNSAPDKSGLPSDRFSAERTGGSVSTLTIQRTQQEDSAVYLCASSLVTSGGSSYEQYFGPGTRLTVT.

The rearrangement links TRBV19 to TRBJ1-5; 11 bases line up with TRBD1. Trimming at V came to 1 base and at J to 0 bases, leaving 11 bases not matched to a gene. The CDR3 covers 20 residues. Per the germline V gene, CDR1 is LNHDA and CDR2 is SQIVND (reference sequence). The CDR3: CASSIGTGGGSTYSNQPQHF. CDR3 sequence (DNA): TGTGCCAGTAGTATAGGGACAGGGGGCGGGTCGACCTATAGCAATCAGCCCCAGCATTTT. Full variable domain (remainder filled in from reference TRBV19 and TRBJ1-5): DGGITQSPKYLFRKEGQNVTLSCEQNLNHDAMYWYRQDPGQGLRLIYYSQIVNDFQKGDIAEGYSVSREKKESFPLTVTSAQKNPTAFYLCASSIGTGGGSTYSNQPQHFGDGTRLSIL.